Below are 24 T cell receptor beta chains sequenced from a single sample in a study of cytomegalovirus exposure and HLA in healthy donors. PCR amplification relied on 60 Vbeta primers (plus 13 Jbeta primers). The assay was immunoSEQ multiplex PCR, and TCRdb's table has in-frame clones only and misses some. The sample includes around 76,000 clones, 55% to 80% of them seen just once. The specimen sequenced was PBMCs. These receptors all come from a man in his forties or fifties in good health and CMV-seropositive.

The chain combines TRBV7-3 with TRBJ2-2, with no clear D. The CDR3 loop spans 13 amino acids. CDR1 is SGHTA and CDR2 is FQGTGA in the germline V gene. V gave up 0 bases and J gave up 6 bases, with 5 bases separating them. The CDR3 nucleotides are TGTGCCAGCAGCTTAACGTTAGCCGGGGAGCTGTTTTTT. Protein sequence: CASSLTLAGELFF. Combining the CDR3 with reference TRBV7-3 and TRBJ2-2 gives the whole variable domain GAGVSQTPSNKVTEKGKYVELRCDPISGHTALYWYRQSLGQGPEFLIYFQGTGAADDSGLPNDRFFAVRPEGSVSTLKIQRTERGDSAVYLCASSLTLAGELFFGEGSRLTVL.

This clone was recorded once. This chain connects TRBV28 to TRBJ1-5; tentative D call: TRBD1 (6 bases). CDR3 length: 15 residues. Trimming removed 2 bases at V and 6 bases at J, with 14 bases between. The germline V gene has CDR1 MDHEN and CDR2 SYDVKM. The CDR3 loop reads CASSLQGREVQPQHF. CDR3 DNA: TGTGCCAGCAGTTTACAGGGGCGGGAGGTTCAGCCCCAGCATTTT.

The chain recombines TRBV7-3 with TRBJ1-5, with D tentatively TRBD1 (6 bases). The V gene lost 8 bases and the J gene lost 5 bases, with 22 bases spanning the gap. The length of the CDR3 is 16 residues. Looked up from germline, CDR1 is SGHTA and CDR2 is FQGTGA. The CDR3 protein is CASVRQGPLSYQPQHF. The DNA of the CDR3 is TGTGCCAGCGTCCGGCAGGGGCCTCTAAGTTATCAGCCCCAGCATTTT.

By proportion, this clone is medium-sized. In DNA form, the CDR3 reads TGTGCCAGCAGTGAACGACAGGGGAGGTATGGCTACACCTTC. Its protein is CASSERQGRYGYTF. V gene TRBV6-5 combines with J gene TRBJ1-2, with TRBD1 matching 8 bases. V trimming: 5 bases; J trimming: 5 bases; junction bases outside the gene matches: 7. The CDR3 totals 14 residues. Germline V gene sequence: CDR1 MNHEY, CDR2 SVGAGI.

This clone showed up just a few times. The rearrangement joins TRBV2 to TRBJ1-2, with D hard to call. This CDR3 has 15 amino acids. Germline CDR1 is SNHLY and CDR2 is FYNNEI. Trimming left V 7 bases short and J 7 bases short, with 22 bases between. CDR3 loop: CASTRSQEVPFGYTF. The CDR3 DNA sequence: TGTGCCAGCACCCGGTCCCAGGAAGTCCCATTTGGCTACACCTTC.

V is TRBV5-1 and J is TRBJ1-1; D remains ambiguous. Germline CDR1 is SGHRS and CDR2 is YFSETQ. Trimming left V 5 bases short and J 1 base short, with 15 bases between. The CDR3 extends over 15 amino acids. CDR3 residues: CASRGGTVWNTEAFF. The CDR3 nucleotides read TGCGCCAGCAGGGGTGGAACAGTCTGGAACACTGAAGCTTTCTTT. Supplemented by reference TRBV5-1 and TRBJ1-1, the full variable domain reads KAGVTQTPRYLIKTRGQQVTLSCSPISGHRSVSWYQQTPGQGLQFLFEYFSETQRNKGNFPGRFSGRQFSNSRSEMNVSTLELGDSALYLCASRGGTVWNTEAFFGQGTRLTVV.

The chain employs TRBV4-1 and TRBJ1-5; D is unclear. Per the germline V gene, CDR1 is MGHRA and CDR2 is YSYEKL. V lost 3 bases and J lost 4, with 13 bases in between. CDR3 length equals 15 residues. The CDR3 nucleotides are TGCGCCAGCAGCCAGATAAATAACGGGAATCAGCCCCAGCATTTT. Amino acids: CASSQINNGNQPQHF.

The chain couples TRBV10-3 to TRBJ1-3, with D tentatively TRBD1 (5 bases). Looked up from germline, CDR1 is ENHRY and CDR2 is SYGVKD. The CDR3 is made up of 16 amino acids. V lost 9 bases to trimming and J lost 1 base, with 19 bases between them. CDR3 bases: TGTGCCATTACTAACAGGCCGACCCAATCTGGAAACACCATATATTTT. This encodes CAITNRPTQSGNTIYF.

The V and J genes are TRBV5-8 and TRBJ1-5, with D maybe TRBD1 (6 bases). V was shortened by 4 bases and J by 5 bases, with 10 bases between the two germline ends. This CDR3 is 13 amino acids long. Germline V gene sequence: CDR1 SGHTS, CDR2 YDEGEE. The CDR3 DNA follows: TGTGCCAGCAGCGGACAGAACTATCAGCCCCAGCATTTT. This codes for CASSGQNYQPQHF.

This sequence joins TRBV5-1 and TRBJ2-5, with D possibly being TRBD1 (5 bases). CDR1 is SGHRS and CDR2 is YFSETQ in the germline V gene. V was cut by 6 bases and J by 2 bases, with 5 bases left in between. The CDR3 runs 11 residues. CDR3 residues: CASTGQETQYF. The DNA of the CDR3 is TGCGCCAGCACAGGGCAAGAGACCCAGTACTTC.

The CDR3 DNA is TGTGCCACGGGACAGGCCCTTAGCACAGATACGCAGTATTTT. Its translation is CATGQALSTDTQYF. This chain connects TRBV19 to TRBJ2-3; 8 nucleotides align to TRBD1. CDR3 size: 14 residues. Trimming at V came to 10 bases and at J to 0 bases, leaving 6 bases not matched to a gene. The germline CDR1 and CDR2 sequences are LNHDA and SQIVND (reference sequence). Together with reference TRBV19 and TRBJ2-3, the CDR3 gives the full variable domain: DGGITQSPKYLFRKEGQNVTLSCEQNLNHDAMYWYRQDPGQGLRLIYYSQIVNDFQKGDIAEGYSVSREKKESFPLTVTSAQKNPTAFYLCATGQALSTDTQYFGPGTRLTVL.

The rearrangement uses TRBV6-5 and TRBJ2-7; 7 nucleotides align to TRBD1. J lost 2 bases, V lost 6 bases, and 10 bases had no gene match. The germline V gene encodes CDR1 MNHEY and CDR2 SVGAGI. The CDR3 is 15 residues long. CDR3 region: CASSRDRDSTYEQYF. The DNA of the CDR3 is TGTGCCAGCAGCCGAGACAGGGATTCAACCTACGAGCAGTACTTC.

The DNA of the CDR3 is TGTGCCAGCACCCTCCGGCTAGCGGGAGCGGACAATGAGCAGTTCTTC. As protein: CASTLRLAGADNEQFF. The chain is built from TRBV27 and TRBJ2-1; 10 bases line up with TRBD2. From germline, CDR1 is MNHEY and CDR2 SMNVEV (reference sequence). The CDR3 covers 16 residues. The V segment lost 7 bases and the J segment 5 bases; nucleotides outside the gene matches: 11.

Regarding this clone: The conserved phenylalanine or tryptophan is not found at the CDR3 terminus, so this likely reflects a read error. The chain has TRBV4-1 and TRBJ1-1, with D unclear. This CDR3 comprises 16 residues. V lost 4 bases and J 0 bases, leaving 15 bases between the germline ends. Per the germline V gene, CDR1 is MGHRA and CDR2 is YSYEKL. In DNA, the CDR3 is TGCGCCAGCAGCCTCTCCGGGGTCATGATGAACACTGAAGCTTTCCTT. Translated, it gives CASSLSGVMMNTEAFL.

This sequence joins TRBV5-1 and TRBJ2-2, with 7 bases lining up with TRBD1. This CDR3 has 15 amino acids. CDR1 SGHRS and CDR2 YFSETQ come from the germline V gene. Trimming took 2 bases from V and 1 from J; bases not matched to a gene: 2. CDR3 sequence (DNA): TGCGCCAGCAGCTTCCGGGACAGGAACACCGGGGAGCTGTTTTTT. Translated: CASSFRDRNTGELFF.

The chain employs TRBV12-5 and TRBJ2-1; tentative D call: TRBD1 (5 bases). The CDR3 has 12 residues. Trimming took off 5 bases at V and 9 bases at J, with 11 bases between the two ends. In germline, CDR1 is LGHNT, CDR2 FRNRAP. The chain's CDR3 is CASGPAQGEQFF. For the CDR3, the DNA is TGTGCTAGTGGTCCAGCCCAGGGTGAGCAGTTCTTC.

This CDR3 is CASSSPGTPYEQYF. The CDR3 coding sequence is TGTGCCAGCAGTTCCCCGGGAACCCCCTACGAGCAGTACTTC. This sequence joins TRBV28 and TRBJ2-7, with D tentatively TRBD2 (5 bases). Germline values: CDR1 MDHEN, CDR2 SYDVKM. This CDR3 spans 14 amino acids. V was pared by 4 bases and J by 2 bases, with 12 bases between.

The chain carries TRBV5-6 and TRBJ1-4; the match to TRBD1 covers 10 bases. Germline values: CDR1 SGHDT, CDR2 YYEEEE. The CDR3 is 15 amino acids. V trimming: 1 base; J trimming: 7 bases; junction bases outside the gene matches: 4. The CDR3 region has the DNA TGTGCCAGCAGCTTGATGACAGGGGGCAGTGAAAAACTGTTTTTT. It specifies CASSLMTGGSEKLFF.

The J gene is TRBJ2-7, the V gene TRBV6-5; D remains unclear. The V end was cut by 0 bases, the J end by 3 bases, with 12 bases between. This CDR3 is 15 amino acids long. Looked up from germline, CDR1 is MNHEY and CDR2 is SVGAGI. The CDR3 DNA follows: TGTGCCAGCAGTTACTCGGGCAGGCGAGACTACGAGCAGTACTTC. Translation gives CASSYSGRRDYEQYF.

The rearrangement links TRBV30 to TRBJ1-1; D gene unclear. CDR1 is GTSNPN, CDR2 SVGIG, per germline (reference sequence). Deletions cut 2 bases from V and 4 bases from J, with 17 bases between. This CDR3 is built from 15 residues. The CDR3 nucleotides read TGTGCCTGGAGTAGGCTTCAAGACTCGAGCACTGAAGCTTTCTTT. It specifies CAWSRLQDSSTEAFF.

The chain carries TRBV4-1 and TRBJ2-1, with D perhaps matching TRBD2 (5 bases). Trimming took off 0 bases at V and 8 bases at J, with 11 bases between the two ends. Germline V gives CDR1 MGHRA, CDR2 YSYEKL. The CDR3 runs to 14 residues. Here the CDR3 DNA reads TGCGCCAGCAGCCAAGATACGGGGAGAGATGAGCAGTTCTTC. It codes for CASSQDTGRDEQFF.

J is TRBJ1-2 and V is TRBV5-6; 9 nucleotides match TRBD1. CDR3 length: 14 amino acids. The germline gives CDR1 SGHDT, CDR2 YYEEEE. V gave up 3 bases and J gave up 7 bases; unmatched junction bases: 7. This CDR3 is CASSSTGTGTGYTF. DNA for the CDR3: TGTGCCAGCAGCTCGACCGGGACAGGGACTGGCTACACCTTC.

This chain connects TRBV5-1 to TRBJ1-2, with D hard to call. V lost 7 bases, J lost 4 bases, and 11 bases lay in between. The germline CDR1 and CDR2 sequences are SGHRS and YFSETQ. This CDR3 is 12 amino acids long. CDR3 amino acids: CASSDYGYGYTF. In DNA, the CDR3 is TGCGCCAGCTCCGATTACGGCTATGGCTACACCTTC.

This clone showed up just a few times. The rearrangement links TRBV30 to TRBJ2-3, with 12 bases fitting TRBD2. Germline V gives CDR1 GTSNPN, CDR2 SVGIG (reference sequence). The length of the CDR3 is 16 residues. The V and J ends lost 4 bases and 5 bases, in that order; junction bases with no gene match: 10. The CDR3 region has the DNA TGTGCCTGGACTAGCGGGGGGGCAGGATTGGGAGATACGCAGTATTTT. Translation gives CAWTSGGAGLGDTQYF. The full variable domain, completed using reference TRBV30 and TRBJ2-3, is SQTIHQWPATLVQPVGSPLSLECTVEGTSNPNLYWYRQAAGRGLQLLFYSVGIGQISSEVPQNLSASRPQDRQFILSSKKLLLSDSGFYLCAWTSGGAGLGDTQYFGPGTRLTVL.